The present T cell receptor (beta chain) was sequenced within a study of T cell changes during pregnancy in multiple sclerosis. V trimming: 0 bases; J trimming: 4 bases; junction bases outside the gene matches: 7. Germline loops: CDR1 SQVTM, CDR2 ANQGSEA. This CDR3 has 16 residues. Sequencing used immunoSEQ multiplex PCR; TCRdb keeps in-frame clones, though not all of them. The sample records 50,000 or so clones, about 90% being singletons. The chain combines TRBV29-1 with TRBJ2-3, with 10 bases aligning to TRBD2. The clonotype comes from a female donor in good health, enrolled as a control in a pregnancy study. Specimen: CD4+ T cells from peripheral blood mononuclear cells, collected after pregnancy. The CDR3 reads CSVEDNKRGGSDTQYF. In DNA, the CDR3 is TGCAGCGTTGAAGATAACAAGCGGGGGGGATCAGATACGCAGTATTTT.